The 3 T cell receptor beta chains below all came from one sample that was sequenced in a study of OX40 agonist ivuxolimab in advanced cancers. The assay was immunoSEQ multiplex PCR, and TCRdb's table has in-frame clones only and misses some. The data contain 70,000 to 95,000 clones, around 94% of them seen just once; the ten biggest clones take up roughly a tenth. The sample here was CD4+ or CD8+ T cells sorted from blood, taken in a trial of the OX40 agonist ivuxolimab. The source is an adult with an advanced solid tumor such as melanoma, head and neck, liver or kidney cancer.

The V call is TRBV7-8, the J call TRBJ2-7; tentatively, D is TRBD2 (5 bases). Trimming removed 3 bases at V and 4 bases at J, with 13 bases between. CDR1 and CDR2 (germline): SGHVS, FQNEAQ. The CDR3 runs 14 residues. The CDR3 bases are TGTGCCAGCAGCTTGACGGGGTCAATATACGAGCAGTACTTC. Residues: CASSLTGSIYEQYF.

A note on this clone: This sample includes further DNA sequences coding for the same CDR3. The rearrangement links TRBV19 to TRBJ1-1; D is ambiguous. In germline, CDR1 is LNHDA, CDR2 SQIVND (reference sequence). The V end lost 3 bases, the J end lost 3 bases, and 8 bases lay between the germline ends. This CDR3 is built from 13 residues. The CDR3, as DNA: TGTGCCAGTAGTATGGGAGTTGACACTGAAGCTTTCTTT. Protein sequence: CASSMGVDTEAFF. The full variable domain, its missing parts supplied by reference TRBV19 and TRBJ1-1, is DGGITQSPKYLFRKEGQNVTLSCEQNLNHDAMYWYRQDPGQGLRLIYYSQIVNDFQKGDIAEGYSVSREKKESFPLTVTSAQKNPTAFYLCASSMGVDTEAFFGQGTRLTVV.

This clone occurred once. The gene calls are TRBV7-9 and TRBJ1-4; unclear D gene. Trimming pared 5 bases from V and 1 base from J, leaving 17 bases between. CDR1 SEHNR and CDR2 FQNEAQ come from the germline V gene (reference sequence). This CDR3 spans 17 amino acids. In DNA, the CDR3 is TGTGCCAGCAGCCCGGGCCCCCTGGGTCTAACTAATGAAAAACTGTTTTTT. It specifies CASSPGPLGLTNEKLFF.